The 26 T cell receptor beta chains in this list originate from one sample, sequenced in a study of T cell changes during pregnancy in multiple sclerosis. Sequenced by immunoSEQ multiplex PCR; TCRdb stores in-frame clones only, minus some. The data contain some 31,000 clones, 90% to 95% of them singletons. Sequenced material: CD8+ T cells from peripheral blood mononuclear cells, taken in the second trimester of pregnancy. These TCRs come from a female donor in good health, enrolled as a control in a pregnancy study.

The V and J genes are TRBV6-6 and TRBJ2-7; no definite D call. Trimming left V 5 bases short and J 2 bases short, with 10 bases between. Germline V CDR1 and CDR2: MNHNY, SVGAGI (reference sequence). CDR3 length equals 13 residues. The DNA for the CDR3 is TGTGCCAGCAGTCTCGACAACACCTACGAGCAGTACTTC. Translating gives CASSLDNTYEQYF.

The table lists this clone with a count of one. The V call is TRBV9, the J call TRBJ1-2; 7 bases are shared with TRBD1. The CDR3 has 16 amino acids. Germline assignment: CDR1 SGDLS and CDR2 YYNGEE. The J segment lost 0 bases and the V segment lost 4 bases, leaving 9 bases of the junction unmatched. The CDR3 nucleotides read TGTGCCAGCAGCCCCGGGACAGCCCCCACTAACTATGGCTACACCTTC. It yields the protein CASSPGTAPTNYGYTF.

The chain links TRBV6-5 to TRBJ2-1; the match to TRBD2 covers 9 bases. The junction had 6 bases not matched to a gene; V was cut back by 6 bases and J by 6 bases. CDR1 is MNHEY, CDR2 SVGAGI, per germline. This CDR3 has 14 residues. The DNA of the CDR3 is TGTGCCAGCAGCTCCCAGACTAGCGGCAATGAGCAGTTCTTC. It codes for CASSSQTSGNEQFF.

V and J are TRBV7-9 and TRBJ1-1, with D unclear. Germline V CDR1 and CDR2: SEHNR, FQNEAQ (reference sequence). CDR3 size: 14 residues. Trimming removed 4 bases at V and 2 bases at J, with 11 bases between. Here the CDR3 DNA reads TGTGCCAGCAGCTCCGGTGCTAGTAACACTGAAGCTTTCTTT. Protein product: CASSSGASNTEAFF.

This rearrangement joins TRBV4-3 to TRBJ2-1; TRBD2 matches at 10 bases. There are 16 residues in the CDR3. V was pared by 0 bases and J by 3 bases, with 2 bases of the junction left unmatched. CDR1 and CDR2 (germline): LGHNA, YSLEER. The CDR3 nucleotides read TGCGCCAGCAGCCAAGATGGGACTAGCGACTACAATGAGCAGTTCTTC. Translated: CASSQDGTSDYNEQFF.

The chain employs TRBV5-4 and TRBJ1-2, with D unclear. Trimming left V 0 bases short and J 3 bases short, with 9 bases between. Germline V gives CDR1 SGHNT, CDR2 YYREEE (reference sequence). The length of the CDR3 is 14 residues. The CDR3 bases are TGTGCCAGCAGCTTGGGGGAGAACGACTATGGCTACACCTTC. As protein: CASSLGENDYGYTF.

The chain joins TRBV5-7 to TRBJ1-4; possible D gene TRBD1, 5 bases. TRBV5-7 is an ORF, and what it does is uncertain. Trimming took 0 bases from V and 0 from J, leaving 15 bases between them. This CDR3 has 18 residues. The CDR3 nucleotides are TGTGCCAGCAGCTTGGGAGTAAGGGGTTTTGCAACTAATGAAAAACTGTTTTTT. It specifies CASSLGVRGFATNEKLFF.

The chain carries TRBV27 and TRBJ1-2; maybe TRBD1 (6 bases). Trimming shortened V by 7 bases and J by 8 bases, and 17 bases separated the two germline ends. Germline-derived CDR1 and CDR2 are MNHEY and SMNVEV (reference sequence). The length of the CDR3 is 13 residues. The DNA for the CDR3 is TGTGCCAGCATGACGTACAGGGAGGGGGGCTACACCTTC. It codes for CASMTYREGGYTF.

This clone was observed a single time. This chain links TRBV4-3 with TRBJ2-1; perhaps TRBD1 as D (6 bases). The CDR3 consists of 16 residues. From germline, CDR1 is LGHNA and CDR2 YSLEER. Trimming removed 3 bases from V and 2 bases from J, with 14 bases in between. The chain's CDR3 is CASSQADSGAYNEQFF. The CDR3 DNA reads as TGCGCCAGCAGCCAGGCGGACAGTGGTGCCTACAATGAGCAGTTCTTC.

The chain couples TRBV6-1 to TRBJ2-1; tentative D call: TRBD2 (5 bases). Germline CDR1 and CDR2: MNHNS and SASEGT. Trimming cost V 7 bases and J 1 base, with 8 bases left between them. The CDR3 is 13 residues long. CDR3 region: CASNSESYNEQFF. CDR3 sequence (DNA): TGTGCCAGCAATAGCGAGTCCTACAATGAGCAGTTCTTC.

The genes are TRBV2 and TRBJ2-7; D possibly corresponds to TRBD2 (5 bases). The CDR3 runs to 12 residues. V lost 7 bases, J lost 0 bases, and 7 bases lay in between. Germline V gene sequence: CDR1 SNHLY, CDR2 FYNNEI. The CDR3 sequence is CASTTSSYEQYF. CDR3 nucleotides: TGTGCCAGCACTACTAGCTCCTACGAGCAGTACTTC.

This clone was counted between two and nine times. V and J are TRBV27 and TRBJ1-1; 9 nucleotides agree with TRBD1. Germline CDR1 and CDR2: MNHEY and SMNVEV (reference sequence). This CDR3 has 15 amino acids. J was trimmed by 2 bases and V by 5 bases; bases with no gene match: 6. The CDR3 DNA follows: TGTGCCAGCAGTCCCGGGACAGGGATCAACACTGAAGCTTTCTTT. Translated: CASSPGTGINTEAFF.

The chain carries TRBV7-2 and TRBJ2-3, with D possibly being TRBD1 (5 bases). Germline V gene sequence: CDR1 SGHTA, CDR2 FQGNSA. V lost 8 bases and J lost 4, with 13 bases in between. CDR3 length: 13 residues. The CDR3 region has the DNA TGTGCCAGCGGGGCTATGGGCCCAGATACGCAGTATTTT. Its translation is CASGAMGPDTQYF.

The chain couples TRBV6-5 to TRBJ2-2; 7 bases match TRBD1. V was pared by 0 bases and J by 4 bases, with 5 bases of the junction left unmatched. The CDR3 length is 16 residues. The germline CDR1 and CDR2 sequences are MNHEY and SVGAGI. CDR3 coding DNA: TGTGCCAGCAGTTACTCGAATGCAGGGGGCACCGGGGAGCTGTTTTTT. Residues: CASSYSNAGGTGELFF.

The chain links TRBV9 to TRBJ2-2; a weak D match, TRBD1 (6 bases). There are 17 residues in the CDR3. Germline assignment: CDR1 SGDLS and CDR2 YYNGEE. Trimming removed 2 bases at V and 0 bases at J, with 14 bases between. The CDR3 region has the DNA TGTGCCAGCAGCGTGGCCAGGGGTCCTGCGAACACCGGGGAGCTGTTTTTT. Its translation is CASSVARGPANTGELFF.

The genes are TRBV4-3 and TRBJ2-7, with D unresolved. From germline, CDR1 is LGHNA and CDR2 YSLEER. CDR3 length equals 15 residues. The V gene lost 4 bases and the J gene lost 7 bases, with 20 bases spanning the gap. The DNA for the CDR3 is TGCGCCAGCAGCCGCGGCGAGGCCCCCGCAAGAGAGCAGTACTTC. It yields the protein CASSRGEAPAREQYF.

CDR3 DNA sequence: TGTGCCAGTAGTCTTAGCGGGGGAACCTACGAGCAGTACTTC. Protein product: CASSLSGGTYEQYF. V and J are TRBV19 and TRBJ2-7, with TRBD2 matching 9 bases. Trimming at V came to 5 bases and at J to 2 bases, leaving 4 bases not matched to a gene. This CDR3 is 14 amino acids long. The germline V gene encodes CDR1 LNHDA and CDR2 SQIVND (reference sequence).

The chain is built from TRBV19 and TRBJ1-1, with unresolved D. V lost 3 bases and J 11 bases, leaving 16 bases between the germline ends. Germline values: CDR1 LNHDA, CDR2 SQIVND (reference sequence). This CDR3 spans 13 amino acids. This chain's CDR3 is CASSMRSLLWAFF. In DNA form, the CDR3 reads TGTGCCAGTAGTATGAGGAGCCTCCTGTGGGCTTTCTTT.

J is TRBJ2-7 and V is TRBV15; tentatively, D is TRBD2 (7 bases). V was clipped by 5 bases and J by 2 bases, with 16 bases between them. Germline CDR1 LNHNV, CDR2 YYDKDF (reference sequence). The CDR3 runs to 15 residues. The CDR3 nucleotides are TGTGCCACCAGCCCTGAGGCGGGGGCCGCCTACGAGCAGTACTTC. It translates to CATSPEAGAAYEQYF.

This chain connects TRBV7-9 to TRBJ2-3; 10 bases are shared with TRBD2. The CDR3 loop spans 15 amino acids. Germline V CDR1 and CDR2: SEHNR, FQNEAQ (reference sequence). V dropped 1 base and J dropped 3; count of bases not matched to a gene: 1. The CDR3 reads CASSLGTSGTDTQYF. CDR3 DNA: TGTGCCAGCAGCTTAGGGACTAGCGGTACAGATACGCAGTATTTT.

The chain links TRBV7-8 to TRBJ2-3; D gene unclear. This CDR3 contains 18 residues. Per the germline V gene, CDR1 is SGHVS and CDR2 is FQNEAQ. The V and J ends lost 5 bases and 3 bases respectively, with 24 bases between them. CDR3 in amino acids: CASSPIVDSYTGTDTQYF. The CDR3 DNA is TGTGCCAGCAGCCCGATCGTTGATAGCTATACCGGAACAGATACGCAGTATTTT.

This rearrangement joins TRBV9 to TRBJ2-7; the D gene is possibly TRBD1 (5 bases). V was pared by 1 base and J by 0 bases, with 14 bases between. CDR1 and CDR2 (germline): SGDLS, YYNGEE. CDR3 length equals 16 residues. CDR3 DNA: TGTGCCAGCAGCGTATCGGACACCCCGAGCTCCTACGAGCAGTACTTC. Its translation: CASSVSDTPSSYEQYF.

This clone was observed a few times. This chain uses TRBV9 with TRBJ1-1; 11 positions agree with TRBD1. V trimming: 0 bases; J trimming: 4 bases; junction bases outside the gene matches: 2. The CDR3 extends over 15 amino acids. CDR1 and CDR2 from the germline V gene are SGDLS and YYNGEE. The CDR3 DNA reads TGTGCCAGCAGCGTAGAAGGGACAGGGGGCACTGAAGCTTTCTTT. The encoded protein is CASSVEGTGGTEAFF.

The V call is TRBV25-1, the J call TRBJ2-6; D perhaps matches TRBD2 (5 bases). The CDR3 has 14 residues. Germline-derived CDR1 and CDR2 are MGHDK and SYGVNS. V gave up 8 bases and J gave up 3 bases, with 11 bases separating them. CDR3 protein: CASSVGVGANVLTF. Written as DNA, the CDR3 is TGTGCCAGCTCAGTGGGAGTTGGGGCCAACGTCCTGACTTTC.

The chain uses TRBV27 and TRBJ2-1, with D uncertain. CDR1 is MNHEY and CDR2 is SMNVEV in the germline V gene (reference sequence). V lost 5 bases and J lost 5, with 10 bases in between. The CDR3 loop spans 13 amino acids. The CDR3 is CASSTDTHNEQFF. The CDR3 nucleotides read TGTGCCAGCAGTACCGACACTCACAATGAGCAGTTCTTC.

This sequence joins TRBV5-6 and TRBJ1-1; D may be TRBD1 (6 bases). Between the trimmed V and J ends, which lost 3 bases and 5 bases, there was a span of 14 bases. Germline V gives CDR1 SGHDT, CDR2 YYEEEE. This CDR3 has 14 amino acids. The CDR3 protein is CASSSETGWTEAFF. CDR3 in DNA: TGTGCCAGCAGCTCGGAGACAGGATGGACTGAAGCTTTCTTT.